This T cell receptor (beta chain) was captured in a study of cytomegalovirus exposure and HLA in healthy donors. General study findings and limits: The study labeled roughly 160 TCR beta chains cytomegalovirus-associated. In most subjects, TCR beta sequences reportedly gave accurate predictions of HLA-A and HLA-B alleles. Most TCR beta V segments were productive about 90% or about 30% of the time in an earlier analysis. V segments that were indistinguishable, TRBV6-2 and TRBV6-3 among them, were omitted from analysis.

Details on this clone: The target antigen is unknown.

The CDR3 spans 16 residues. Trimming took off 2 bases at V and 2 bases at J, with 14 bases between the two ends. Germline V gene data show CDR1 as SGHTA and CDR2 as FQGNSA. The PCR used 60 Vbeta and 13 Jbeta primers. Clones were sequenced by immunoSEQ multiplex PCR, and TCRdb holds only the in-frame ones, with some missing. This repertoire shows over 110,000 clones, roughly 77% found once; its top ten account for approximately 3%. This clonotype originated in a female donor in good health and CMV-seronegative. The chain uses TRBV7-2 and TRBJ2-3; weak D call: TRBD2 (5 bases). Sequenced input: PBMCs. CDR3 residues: CASSLRKSGNTDTQYF. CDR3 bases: TGTGCCAGCAGCTTACGTAAAAGCGGAAACACAGATACGCAGTATTTT. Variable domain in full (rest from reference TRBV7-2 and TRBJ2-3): GAGVSQSPSNKVTEKGKDVELRCDPISGHTALYWYRQSLGQGLEFLIYFQGNSAPDKSGLPSDRFSAERTGGSVSTLTIQRTQQEDSAVYLCASSLRKSGNTDTQYFGPGTRLTVL.